This TCR beta chain appears in the sequencing data of a study of cytomegalovirus exposure and HLA in healthy donors. 13 Jbeta primers and 60 Vbeta primers were used for the PCR. Data came from immunoSEQ multiplex PCR; TCRdb stores just in-frame clones and leaves some out. The sample contains 150,000 to 200,000 clones, approximately 85% of which appear only once. Overall study findings and caveats: The study recorded 150 to 200 TCR beta chains that were cytomegalovirus-associated. When the data were analyzed later, several of the most significant clusters appeared to be linked to common viral pathogens.

With 6 bases removed from V and 5 bases from J, the gap between germline ends came to 14 bases. Germline V gives CDR1 SGHAT, CDR2 FQDESV (reference sequence). CDR3 length equals 13 residues. A word on this clone: Its antigen is not identified.

The chain links TRBV11-1 to TRBJ2-7; D gene uncertain. Sequences were obtained from PBMCs. The TCR comes from a man younger than 35 in good health and CMV-seronegative. The CDR3 nucleotides are TGTGCCAGCAGTCACCTCACGGGTGACGAGCAGTACTTC. It is translated as CASSHLTGDEQYF. The complete variable domain, with remaining parts taken from reference TRBV11-1 and TRBJ2-7, reads EAEVAQSPRYKITEKSQAVAFWCDPISGHATLYWYRQILGQGPELLVQFQDESVVDDSQLPKDRFSAERLKGVDSTLKIQPAELGDSAMYLCASSHLTGDEQYFGPGTRLTVT.